This is a list of T cell receptor beta chains from one sample in a study of control samples from healthy donors and cancer patients. Assay used: immunoSEQ multiplex PCR; TCRdb lists only in-frame clones, some missing. The sample shows 90,000 to 150,000 clones, around 88% of them seen only once. Sequenced sample: blood. The source of these receptors is a man between 40 and 49 years old in good health. CDR3s include the opening cysteine and the closing phenylalanine or tryptophan. D genes are given only for firm matches. The listing skips clone size in some rows; elsewhere it reads once, few, many or a size class.

TRBV6-6	.	.	TRBJ1-3	TGTGCCAGCAGTTATGGGGACGACTCTGGAAACACCATATATTTT	CASSYGDDSGNTIYF
TRBV28	.	.	TRBJ1-5	TGTGCCAGCAGTTTCCCCGATTATAGCAATCAGCCCCAGCATTTT	CASSFPDYSNQPQHF
TRBV5-1	.	few	TRBJ2-1	TGCGCCAGCAGCTTGGGCGGGGCGGCCACCGGTGAGCAGTTCTTC	CASSLGGAATGEQFF
TRBV12-5	.	.	TRBJ1-5	TGTGCTAGTGGTCCCGGGGGGGGGAGCAATCAGCCCCAGCATTTT	CASGPGGGSNQPQHF
TRBV2	.	once	TRBJ1-5	TGTGCCAGCAGTGAATGGGTCTATAGCAATCAGCCCCAGCATTTT	CASSEWVYSNQPQHF
TRBV18	.	.	TRBJ1-4	TGTGCCAGCTCCGGGACCTCTAATGAAAAACTGTTTTTT	CASSGTSNEKLFF
TRBV9	.	once	TRBJ1-2	TGTGCCAGCAAAGATAGTATCAACTATGGCTACACCTTC	CASKDSINYGYTF
TRBV30	.	.	TRBJ1-2	TGTGCCTGGACCCGCGGGAGGGGCCACACCTTC	CAWTRGRGHTF
TRBV18	.	.	TRBJ1-5	TGTGCCAGCTCACCACGACCCGGGACGGATCAGCCCCAGCATTTT	CASSPRPGTDQPQHF
TRBV11-2	.	.	TRBJ2-2	TGTGCCAGCAGCTTATTAGGCTCGTCCGGGGAGCTGTTTTTT	CASSLLGSSGELFF
TRBV7-2	.	.	TRBJ2-7	TGTGCCAGCAGCTTCGGAGCAGGGGAGCGTGAGCAGTACTTC	CASSFGAGEREQYF